This TCR beta chain comes out of a study of PD-1 blockade in classical Hodgkin lymphoma. Overall study context: Nivolumab dosed at 3 mg/kg went to patients intravenously every 2 weeks.

Time point denoted: cycle 4 day 1 (C4D1), after about 6 weeks of nivolumab. Relapse was seen in all patients after autologous stem cell transplantation, and brentuximab vedotin exposure was variable. The CDR3 totals 15 residues. V lost 4 bases, J lost 3 bases, and 13 bases lay in between. Looked up from germline, CDR1 is SGHAT and CDR2 is FQNNGV. Measured with immunoSEQ multiplex PCR; TCRdb has only the in-frame clones, and not every one. This sample has around 60,000 clones; roughly 92% occur once, and the top ten carry around 8%. Material: peripheral blood mononuclear cells (PBMCs), obtained before the fourth cycle of nivolumab. The TCR comes from a human donor with classical Hodgkin lymphoma. The chain employs TRBV11-2 and TRBJ1-5; D call uncertain. This CDR3 is CASSSSSGYNQPQHF. The DNA for the CDR3 is TGTGCCAGCAGCTCATCTTCGGGGTACAATCAGCCCCAGCATTTT. Full variable domain (outside the CDR3, taken from reference TRBV11-2 and TRBJ1-5): EAGVAQSPRYKIIEKRQSVAFWCNPISGHATLYWYQQILGQGPKLLIQFQNNGVVDDSQLPKDRFSAERLKGVDSTLKIQPAKLEDSAVYLCASSSSSGYNQPQHFGDGTRLSIL.